One sample yielded the 27 T cell receptor beta chains listed below, sequenced in a study of response to subunit inactivated influenza vaccine. Each CDR3 protein gets one entry after TCRdb re-called the RT-PCR reads with MiXCR. The table records hundreds of thousands of distinct CDR3 sequences, just over 20% of them present only once. The sample was PBMCs from blood, taken approximately 22 months after vaccination. These receptor sequences come from a man aged 50 to 69 who received an inactivated influenza vaccine.

The gene calls are TRBV4-2 and TRBJ1-4, with D possibly TRBD1 on 5 matching bases. The CDR3 extends over 15 amino acids. Trimming stripped 1 base from V and 3 bases from J, with 9 bases between. The V gene's germline CDR1 is LGHNA and CDR2 YNFKEQ. CDR3 residues: CASSQARDPNEKLFF. The CDR3 DNA follows: TGTGCCAGCAGCCAAGCCAGGGATCCTAATGAAAAACTGTTTTTT.

This clonotype was counted between two and nine times. The V call is TRBV20-1, the J call TRBJ1-2; the D is unclear. V was pared by 0 bases and J by 6 bases, with 11 bases between. There are 13 residues in the CDR3. Germline lookup yields CDR1 DFQATT and CDR2 SNEGSKA (reference sequence). This CDR3 reads CSARDQSINGYTF. The DNA for the CDR3 is TGCAGTGCTAGAGATCAAAGTATAAATGGCTACACCTTC.

This clonotype occurred many times. The rearrangement uses TRBV5-1 and TRBJ1-6; TRBD1 might be the D (6 bases). With 4 bases removed from V and 9 bases from J, the gap between germline ends came to 20 bases. Per the germline V gene, CDR1 is SGHRS and CDR2 is YFSETQ. The CDR3 totals 16 residues. The CDR3 reads CASSPTTGAGSSPLHF. The CDR3 coding sequence is TGCGCCAGCAGCCCCACGACGGGGGCGGGGAGTTCACCCCTCCACTTT.

This clonotype appeared many times. The chain is built from TRBV5-1 and TRBJ1-4; a possible D gene is TRBD1 (5 bases). Germline V CDR1 and CDR2: SGHRS, YFSETQ. CDR3 length equals 16 residues. With 7 bases removed from V and 8 bases from J, the gap between germline ends came to 24 bases. The CDR3 DNA reads as TGCGCCAGCGGCCCCGGGACCTCCACCGGGGGAGAAAAACTGTTTTTT. As protein: CASGPGTSTGGEKLFF.

This chain links TRBV19 with TRBJ1-4; D not resolved. Trimming took 6 bases from V and 2 from J, leaving 13 bases between them. The CDR3 consists of 15 residues. Germline V CDR1 and CDR2: LNHDA, SQIVND (reference sequence). CDR3 sequence: CASRGKRSTNEKLFF. The CDR3 nucleotides read TGTGCCAGTAGGGGGAAGAGGTCGACTAATGAAAAACTGTTTTTT.

V is TRBV7-9 and J is TRBJ2-1; 7 bases agree with TRBD2. V lost 5 bases to trimming and J lost 1 base; unmatched junction nucleotides: 8. There are 16 residues in the CDR3. The germline CDR1 and CDR2 sequences are SEHNR and FQNEAQ (reference sequence). CDR3 sequence: CASSPWGGPSYNEQFF. In DNA form, the CDR3 reads TGTGCCAGCAGCCCCTGGGGAGGGCCGTCCTACAATGAGCAGTTCTTC.

The rearrangement links TRBV5-1 to TRBJ2-7; D gene unclear. This CDR3 contains 13 residues. In germline, CDR1 is SGHRS, CDR2 YFSETQ. V dropped 0 bases and J dropped 2 bases, with 6 bases sitting between them. This CDR3 is CASSLESAYEQYF. The CDR3 DNA is TGCGCCAGCAGCTTGGAATCAGCCTACGAGCAGTACTTC.

This clonotype has at least ten counts. The J gene is TRBJ1-1, the V gene TRBV20-1; 7 bases are a match to TRBD1. The J segment lost 8 bases and the V segment lost 8 bases, leaving 11 bases of the junction unmatched. CDR3 length: 12 amino acids. The germline V gene has CDR1 DFQATT and CDR2 SNEGSKA (reference sequence). The CDR3 spells CSSGQPPKEAFF. The CDR3 DNA is TGCAGTTCGGGACAGCCACCGAAAGAAGCTTTCTTT.

This clonotype was counted only a few times. The V call is TRBV12-3 or TRBV12-4, the J call TRBJ1-3; the match to TRBD1 covers 11 bases. J gave up 3 bases and V 5 bases, and 9 bases lay outside the gene matches. CDR3 length: 17 residues. The CDR3 DNA reads as TGTGCCAGCAGTCACTTCTCTGGGACAGGGGGTGGAAACACCATATATTTT. The encoded protein is CASSHFSGTGGGNTIYF.

This clonotype was counted between two and nine times. V usage is TRBV7-6 and J usage is TRBJ1-3; perhaps TRBD1 as D (5 bases). Trimming shortened V by 5 bases and J by 0 bases, and 11 bases separated the two germline ends. CDR1 is SGHVS, CDR2 FNYEAQ, per germline. CDR3 length equals 15 residues. The CDR3 DNA is TGTGCCAGCAGCGTCGACAGAACCTCTGGAAACACCATATATTTT. It encodes CASSVDRTSGNTIYF.

In its sample, this clonotype was seen a few times. The V and J genes are TRBV11-2 and TRBJ1-2; 8 nucleotides line up with TRBD1. V was clipped by 1 base and J by 3 bases; unmatched bases: 10. CDR1 and CDR2 (germline): SGHAT, FQNNGV. This CDR3 comprises 17 residues. CDR3 amino acids: CASSLGQGNFYDYGYTF. DNA of the CDR3: TGTGCCAGCAGCTTAGGACAGGGGAATTTCTATGACTATGGCTACACCTTC.

In this sample, this clonotype turned up a few times. The rearrangement joins TRBV12-3 or TRBV12-4 to TRBJ1-2, with D possibly being TRBD1 (5 bases). V was clipped by 5 bases and J by 7 bases, with 23 bases between them. The CDR3 runs to 16 residues. CDR3 DNA: TGTGCCAGCAGTACCTCACATTGGCGGGGGTACCCTGGCTACACCTTC. Residues: CASSTSHWRGYPGYTF.

The chain is built from TRBV11-2 and TRBJ2-5, with D perhaps TRBD2 (6 bases). The V and J ends lost 6 bases and 1 base respectively, with 15 bases between them. The CDR3 runs 15 residues. Looked up from germline, CDR1 is SGHAT and CDR2 is FQNNGV. The CDR3 DNA reads TGTGCCAGCAGACTGGCGGGACGTAGCCAAGAGACCCAGTACTTC. Residues: CASRLAGRSQETQYF.

This clonotype was seen only a few times. The CDR3 is CATSRPFVGGNTEAFF. CDR3 in DNA: TGTGCCACCAGCAGACCTTTCGTCGGGGGGAACACTGAAGCTTTCTTT. The rearrangement uses TRBV15 and TRBJ1-1, with D tentatively TRBD1 (5 bases). The CDR3 loop spans 16 amino acids. V was trimmed by 2 bases and J by 1 base, leaving 14 bases between them. CDR1 is LNHNV and CDR2 is YYDKDF in the germline V gene (reference sequence).

V gene TRBV12-3 or TRBV12-4 combines with J gene TRBJ1-3; possibly TRBD1 for D (5 bases). The V end lost 3 bases, the J end lost 3 bases, and 9 bases lay between the germline ends. This CDR3 is 14 amino acids long. The CDR3 DNA reads as TGTGCCAGCAGTTTTCCGACAGTTGGAAACACCATATATTTT. Its protein is CASSFPTVGNTIYF.

This clonotype was observed many times. The J gene is TRBJ1-1, the V gene TRBV20-1; D perhaps matches TRBD1 (6 bases). The germline CDR1 and CDR2 sequences are DFQATT and SNEGSKA (reference sequence). CDR3 length: 12 amino acids. The germline V and J ends were trimmed by 5 bases and 4 bases, with 11 bases remaining between them. The chain's CDR3 is CSAPDRLTEAFF. As DNA, the CDR3 is TGCAGTGCTCCGGACAGACTCACTGAAGCTTTCTTT.

A few counts support this clonotype. The chain couples TRBV12-3 or TRBV12-4 to TRBJ2-5; D is unresolved. With 7 bases removed from V and 4 bases from J, the gap between germline ends came to 19 bases. CDR3 size: 15 residues. The CDR3 here is CASTPVVGGGETQYF. CDR3 in DNA: TGTGCCAGCACCCCCGTGGTTGGCGGTGGAGAGACCCAGTACTTC.

In its sample, this clonotype was seen a few times. The junction differs from germline at one of its ends, possibly a read error. The chain uses TRBV5-3 and TRBJ2-3; 11 nucleotides align to TRBD2. TRBV5-3 is sorted into the ORF group, with uncertain function. The CDR3 has 16 residues. The chain's CDR3 is CASSSVTSGRYVTQYF. CDR3 sequence (DNA): TGTGCCAGCAGCTCGGTTACTAGCGGGAGATACGTTACGCAGTATTTT.

This clonotype was seen more than once but under ten times. The CDR3 sequence: CASSSAGTGPTEAFF. CDR3 coding DNA: TGTGCCAGCAGCTCGGCCGGGACAGGGCCCACTGAAGCTTTCTTT. The chain recombines TRBV7-3 with TRBJ1-1; 9 positions match TRBD1. V dropped 4 bases and J dropped 4; count of bases not matched to a gene: 7. The CDR3 consists of 15 residues. Per germline, CDR1 SGHTA and CDR2 FQGTGA.

This clonotype has just a few counts. The chain links TRBV18 to TRBJ1-2; 8 nucleotides agree with TRBD1. The CDR3 contains 15 residues. Germline CDR1 KGHSH, CDR2 LQKENI. With V trimmed by 3 bases and J by 4 bases, 7 bases remained unmatched. CDR3 region: CASSPTTGGGYGYTF. CDR3 coding DNA: TGTGCCAGCTCACCGACTACAGGGGGAGGCTATGGCTACACCTTC.

The chain recombines TRBV10-2 with TRBJ2-1; 12 positions match TRBD2. The V gene's germline CDR1 is WSHSY and CDR2 SAAADI. The CDR3 consists of 19 residues. J gave up 7 bases and V 5 bases, and 18 bases lay outside the gene matches. The CDR3 region is CASSRPPRTSGTTGNEQFF. CDR3 bases: TGCGCCAGCAGTCGACCCCCTAGGACTAGCGGGACGACGGGTAATGAGCAGTTCTTC.

This clonotype turned up a few times. The chain uses TRBV20-1 and TRBJ1-5; 7 nucleotides match TRBD1. V gave up 2 bases and J gave up 7 bases; unmatched junction bases: 2. The CDR3 consists of 12 residues. The germline CDR1 and CDR2 sequences are DFQATT and SNEGSKA (reference sequence). The CDR3 loop is CSARSTGQPQHF. Here the CDR3 DNA reads TGCAGTGCTAGATCGACAGGGCAGCCCCAGCATTTT.

The chain uses TRBV6-2 or TRBV6-3 and TRBJ2-7; D not resolved. CDR1 and CDR2 from the germline V gene are MNHEY and SVGEGT. V gave up 5 bases and J gave up 3 bases, with 8 bases separating them. The CDR3 is made up of 12 amino acids. CDR3 residues: CASSGVGYEQYF. In DNA form, the CDR3 reads TGTGCCAGCAGTGGGGTTGGCTACGAGCAGTACTTC.

The rearrangement links TRBV4-2 to TRBJ2-7; the D gene is possibly TRBD1 (6 bases). The CDR3 runs 14 residues. V was pared by 1 base and J by 1 base, with 8 bases between. From germline, CDR1 is LGHNA and CDR2 YNFKEQ. This CDR3 reads CASSQGQESYEQYF. In DNA form, the CDR3 reads TGTGCCAGCAGCCAAGGACAGGAATCCTACGAGCAGTACTTC.

This clonotype was counted a few times. V is TRBV29-1 and J is TRBJ2-3; D gene unclear. V was cut by 6 bases and J by 5 bases, with 15 bases left in between. Per the germline V gene, CDR1 is SQVTM and CDR2 is ANQGSEA. This CDR3 contains 13 residues. Here the CDR3 reads CSVLEWVGDTQYF. The CDR3 nucleotides are TGCAGCGTCCTGGAGTGGGTGGGAGATACGCAGTATTTT.

This rearrangement joins TRBV4-2 to TRBJ1-4, with 9 bases lining up with TRBD1. This CDR3 has 16 amino acids. V was pared by 2 bases and J by 5 bases, with 6 bases of the junction left unmatched. Germline CDR1 and CDR2: LGHNA and YNFKEQ. This CDR3 is CASSQFGQGTNEKLFF. CDR3 DNA: TGTGCCAGCAGCCAATTTGGACAGGGGACAAATGAAAAACTGTTTTTT.

CDR3 DNA: TGTGCCAGCAGTTACCTGACAGGGGACTACTACAATGAGCAGTTCTTC. It encodes CASSYLTGDYYNEQFF. The V and J genes are TRBV6-2 or TRBV6-3 and TRBJ2-1; TRBD1 might be the D (8 bases). The V gene's germline CDR1 is MNHEY and CDR2 SVGEGT. Trimming shortened V by 2 bases and J by 3 bases, and 14 bases separated the two germline ends. The CDR3 is 16 amino acids.